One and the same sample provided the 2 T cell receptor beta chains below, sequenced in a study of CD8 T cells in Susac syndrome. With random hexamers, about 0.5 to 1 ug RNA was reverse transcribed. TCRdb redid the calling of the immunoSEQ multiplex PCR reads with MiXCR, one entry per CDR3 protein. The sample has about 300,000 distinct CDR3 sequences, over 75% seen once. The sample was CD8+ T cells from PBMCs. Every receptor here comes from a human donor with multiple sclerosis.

The CDR3 region has the DNA TGTGCCAGCAGTGAAGGGGAATCCGGGGAGCTGTTTTTT. Translation: CASSEGESGELFF. The chain joins TRBV6-4 to TRBJ2-2; a weak D match, TRBD1 (5 bases). Germline V gives CDR1 MRHNA, CDR2 SNTAGT. Trimming left V 3 bases short and J 6 bases short, with 8 bases between. The CDR3 sequence is 13 residues long.

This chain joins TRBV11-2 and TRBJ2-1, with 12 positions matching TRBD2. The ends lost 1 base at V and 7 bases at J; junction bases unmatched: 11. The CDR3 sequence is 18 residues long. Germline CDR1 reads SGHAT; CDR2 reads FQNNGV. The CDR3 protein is CASSLVVWTSGAPNEQFF. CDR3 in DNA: TGTGCCAGCAGCTTAGTGGTATGGACTAGCGGGGCGCCAAATGAGCAGTTCTTC.